These 15 T cell receptor beta chains share one sample of origin, sequenced in a study of CD8 T cells in ankylosing spondylitis (TCRdb year 2017). Library construction relied on 5' RACE. TCRdb records Illumina HiSeq 2500 as the sequencer. The public reads were reanalyzed by TCRdb: fastp trimming at Q25, MiXCR alignment, in-frame beta chains only. Rows matching on CDR3 protein sequence are summarized as one entry with the most common DNA and genes. The table for this sample lists approximately 300,000 distinct CDR3 sequences; about 20% of them were counted only once. The ten biggest clones cover 3.5% of the sample. The source material was blood, either unsorted or a sorted T cell fraction (not recorded which). The receptors originated from a female donor with ankylosing spondylitis or in good health (not recorded which).

The chain is built from TRBV12-3 or TRBV12-4 and TRBJ2-1; 12 nucleotides agree with TRBD2. CDR3 length: 16 residues. After removal of 5 bases from V and 9 bases from J, the junction contained 11 bases not matched to a gene. This CDR3 reads CASSPGRTSGNPEQFF. DNA for the CDR3: TGTGCCAGCAGTCCAGGAAGGACTAGCGGGAACCCTGAGCAGTTCTTC.

This sequence joins TRBV29-1 and TRBJ2-6; TRBD1 matches 8 bases. There are 17 residues in the CDR3. CDR1 and CDR2 from the germline V gene are SQVTM and ANQGSEA. Trimming cost V 8 bases and J 0 bases; bases outside gene matches: 12. CDR3 nucleotide sequence: TGCAGCCAACACCGGGACAGGCTTAACTCTGGGGCCAACGTCCTGACTTTC. Protein: CSQHRDRLNSGANVLTF.

This clonotype was seen a handful of times. V is TRBV12-3 or TRBV12-4 and J is TRBJ2-7; D gene ambiguous. The CDR3 totals 13 residues. Trimming left V 6 bases short and J 3 bases short, with 12 bases between. CDR3 sequence reads: CASSPPLIYEQYF. CDR3 bases: TGTGCCAGCAGCCCACCGCTAATCTACGAGCAGTACTTC.

This clonotype was observed a handful of times. The J gene is TRBJ2-7, the V gene TRBV11-2, with TRBD1 identical over 9 bases. From germline, CDR1 is SGHAT and CDR2 FQNNGV. There are 15 residues in the CDR3. The trim removed 6 bases at V and 2 bases at J, leaving 8 bases unmatched. CDR3 sequence: CASSLTGGGPYEQYF. The CDR3 DNA is TGTGCCAGCAGTCTCACAGGGGGCGGACCCTACGAGCAGTACTTC.

This clonotype was seen only a few times. The J gene is TRBJ2-1, the V gene TRBV20-1; a possible D gene is TRBD2 (7 bases). The CDR3 has 15 residues. V lost 1 base, J lost 0 bases, and 10 bases lay in between. CDR1 and CDR2 from the germline V gene are DFQATT and SNEGSKA (reference sequence). The CDR3 sequence is CSARGGGLSYNEQFF. CDR3 nucleotide sequence: TGCAGTGCTAGAGGGGGGGGGCTCTCCTACAATGAGCAGTTCTTC.

This clonotype was counted between two and nine times. This chain links TRBV7-2 with TRBJ1-2; D remains ambiguous. This CDR3 region has 14 residues. Deletions cut 1 base from V and 9 bases from J, with 15 bases between. Per germline, CDR1 SGHTA and CDR2 FQGNSA. The CDR3 protein is CASSLEVMSPSYTF. The CDR3 DNA reads as TGTGCCAGCAGCTTAGAAGTGATGTCACCAAGCTACACCTTC.

This clonotype was found a few times. V is TRBV18 and J is TRBJ1-1; no reliable D call. Germline V lookup: CDR1 KGHSH, CDR2 LQKENI. The CDR3 runs to 15 residues. V gave up 3 bases and J gave up 2 bases, with 13 bases separating them. The CDR3 is CASSPQQKTNTEAFF. The CDR3 DNA sequence: TGTGCCAGCTCACCTCAACAGAAAACCAACACTGAAGCTTTCTTT.

This clonotype was detected a few times. This sequence joins TRBV11-2 and TRBJ2-5; 8 nucleotides line up with TRBD2. This CDR3 contains 15 residues. From germline, CDR1 is SGHAT and CDR2 FQNNGV. Germline trimming cut 8 bases from V and 5 bases from J; bases unmatched to any gene: 13. CDR3 coding DNA: TGTGCCAGCTCCACCGGGAGGGCGGGTTGGGAGACCCAGTACTTC. This translates into CASSTGRAGWETQYF.

There are many counts of this clonotype. V and J are TRBV15 and TRBJ2-1; D not resolved. The germline CDR1 and CDR2 sequences are LNHNV and YYDKDF (reference sequence). V lost 1 base, J lost 0 bases, and 7 bases lay in between. The CDR3 totals 15 residues. The CDR3 DNA reads TGTGCCACCAGCAGAGCGGGTAGCTCCTACAATGAGCAGTTCTTC. Its protein product is CATSRAGSSYNEQFF.

This clonotype was recorded once. The J gene is TRBJ2-5, the V gene TRBV11-2; D is tentatively TRBD1 or TRBD2 (5 bases each). Germline V lookup: CDR1 SGHAT, CDR2 FQNNGV. This CDR3 comprises 13 residues. V lost 5 bases, J lost 1 base, and 8 bases lay in between. The CDR3 DNA is TGTGCCAGCAGCCGTGGGGGCCAAGAGACCCAGTACTTC. Residues: CASSRGGQETQYF.

The chain is built from TRBV10-3 and TRBJ1-1, with D maybe TRBD1 (5 bases). Germline lookup yields CDR1 ENHRY and CDR2 SYGVKD. The length of the CDR3 is 13 residues. V lost 0 bases to trimming and J lost 11 bases, with 13 bases between them. The CDR3 region has the DNA TGTGCCATCAGTGAGTCGATGGGGCCCGGGGCTTTCTTT. Amino acids: CAISESMGPGAFF.

This chain joins TRBV10-3 and TRBJ2-1, with 10 bases identical to TRBD1. The ends lost 2 bases at V and 7 bases at J; junction bases unmatched: 8. The CDR3 covers 16 residues. In germline, CDR1 is ENHRY, CDR2 SYGVKD. As DNA, the CDR3 is TGTGCCATCAGTGAGCCTGGAGGGACAGGGGCTAATGAGCAGTTCTTC. Its translation is CAISEPGGTGANEQFF.

A few counts support this clonotype. The chain uses TRBV4-2 and TRBJ2-2, with D hard to call. Trimming took off 0 bases at V and 9 bases at J, with 5 bases between the two ends. The CDR3 runs 12 residues. CDR1 and CDR2 from the germline V gene are LGHNA and YNFKEQ. The CDR3 sequence: CASSQDSRELFF. CDR3 nucleotides: TGTGCCAGCAGCCAAGATTCCAGGGAGCTGTTTTTT.

The rearrangement links TRBV28 to TRBJ1-1; no clear D gene. Germline assignment: CDR1 MDHEN and CDR2 SYDVKM. The CDR3 is made up of 12 amino acids. Trimming took 2 bases from V and 10 from J, leaving 11 bases between them. CDR3 nucleotide sequence: TGTGCCAGCAGTTTAGGGGTAAGAGGAGCTTTCTTT. It encodes CASSLGVRGAFF.

The CDR3 DNA is TGTGCCAGCAGTTACCGGACTCCAGGGCATACAGATACGCAGTATTTT. This translates into CASSYRTPGHTDTQYF. The rearrangement joins TRBV6-5 to TRBJ2-3; D tentatively fits TRBD1 or TRBD2 (5 bases each). The ends were cut back, 2 bases at V and 3 bases at J, with 15 bases in the middle. CDR1 is MNHEY and CDR2 is SVGAGI in the germline V gene. There are 16 residues in the CDR3.